This entry lists 26 T cell receptor beta chains sequenced from one sample in a study of CD4+ T cells in melanoma. Some clones are missing from TCRdb's copy, which holds only in-frame ones; the method was immunoSEQ multiplex PCR. In the table there are roughly 6,900 clones, around two thirds of which are singletons. The sequenced material came from cells from a culture (not recorded whether cultured in vitro). The receptors were sampled from a human donor with melanoma.

The chain recombines TRBV11-1 with TRBJ1-1, with D possibly being TRBD1 (6 bases). CDR1 is SGHAT and CDR2 is FQDESV in the germline V gene (reference sequence). Trimming shortened V by 1 base and J by 11 bases, and 14 bases separated the two germline ends. This CDR3 contains 13 residues. CDR3 sequence reads: CASSLEGGEPAFF. The DNA of the CDR3 is TGTGCCAGCAGCTTAGAGGGGGGGGAGCCGGCTTTCTTT.

The chain links TRBV19 to TRBJ1-4, with TRBD1 matching over 7 bases. The ends lost 7 bases at V and 6 bases at J; junction bases unmatched: 8. There are 14 residues in the CDR3. Germline V gives CDR1 LNHDA, CDR2 SQIVND (reference sequence). The CDR3 is CASTTGEWYEKLFF. The CDR3 nucleotides read TGTGCCAGTACAACAGGGGAATGGTATGAAAAACTGTTTTTT.

This clone was seen a single time. The V gene is TRBV6-1, the J gene TRBJ2-7, with D hard to call. Germline V gene lookup returns CDR1 MNHNS and CDR2 SASEGT. Trimming pared 2 bases from V and 5 bases from J, leaving 7 bases between. This CDR3 region has 12 residues. Written as DNA, the CDR3 is TGTGCCAGCAGTGAACAGGTAAACGAGCAGTACTTC. Its protein is CASSEQVNEQYF.

In this sample, this clone turned up a few times. This chain connects TRBV6-5 to TRBJ1-1, with D hard to call. This CDR3 spans 12 amino acids. Germline V gives CDR1 MNHEY, CDR2 SVGAGI. V was trimmed by 9 bases and J by 6 bases, leaving 14 bases between them. In DNA, the CDR3 is TGTGCCAGTGACAAATTGAAGTCTGAAGCTTTCTTT. Encoded protein: CASDKLKSEAFF.

The chain carries TRBV29-1 and TRBJ2-7; 15 positions agree with TRBD2. Germline V gives CDR1 SQVTM, CDR2 ANQGSEA. The CDR3 consists of 18 residues. With 5 bases clipped from V and 0 bases from J, the junction kept 11 bases outside the gene matches. This chain's CDR3 is CSVTPGLAGGSLSYEQYF. The DNA of the CDR3 is TGCAGCGTTACTCCGGGACTAGCGGGGGGATCTCTCTCCTACGAGCAGTACTTC.

V and J are TRBV4-3 and TRBJ2-3; 7 bases line up with TRBD1. V dropped 4 bases and J dropped 0; count of bases not matched to a gene: 7. The germline gives CDR1 LGHNA, CDR2 YSLEER. The CDR3 has 16 residues. The CDR3 is CASSRVDRSSTDTQYF. DNA of the CDR3: TGCGCCAGCAGCCGGGTGGACAGGAGTAGCACAGATACGCAGTATTTT.

This clone was seen a few times. The CDR3 DNA is TGTGCCAGCAGCTCAAGAGACAGGAGGAACACCGGGGAGCTGTTTTTT. Translation gives CASSSRDRRNTGELFF. The rearrangement links TRBV5-4 to TRBJ2-2; D possibly corresponds to TRBD1 (6 bases). Between the trimmed V and J ends, which lost 3 bases and 1 base, there was a span of 13 bases. The CDR3 contains 16 residues. Germline lookup yields CDR1 SGHNT and CDR2 YYREEE (reference sequence).

In DNA, the CDR3 is TGTGCCAGCAGCGCAGACGGGGCCGTCATCAACGAGCAGTACTTC. Protein: CASSADGAVINEQYF. The J gene is TRBJ2-7, the V gene TRBV9; possibly TRBD1 or TRBD2 for D (5 bases each). This CDR3 comprises 15 residues. Germline V gene data show CDR1 as SGDLS and CDR2 as YYNGEE. Trimming cost V 3 bases and J 5 bases, with 18 bases left between them. The variable domain in full, with the rest retrieved from reference TRBV9 and TRBJ2-7, is DSGVTQTPKHLITATGQRVTLRCSPRSGDLSVYWYQQSLDQGLQFLIQYYNGEERAKGNILERFSAQQFPDLHSELNLSSLELGDSALYFCASSADGAVINEQYFGPGTRLTVT.

The genes are TRBV2 and TRBJ2-5, with no clear D. Per the germline V gene, CDR1 is SNHLY and CDR2 is FYNNEI. V shed 4 bases and J shed 4 bases, with 4 bases lying between them. CDR3 length equals 11 residues. The CDR3 reads CASSGVETQYF. The CDR3 region has the DNA TGTGCCAGCAGTGGGGTAGAGACCCAGTACTTC.

The rearrangement uses TRBV7-3 and TRBJ2-5, with TRBD2 matching 9 bases. The J segment lost 2 bases and the V segment lost 5 bases, leaving 9 bases of the junction unmatched. The germline V gene has CDR1 SGHTA and CDR2 FQGTGA. This CDR3 has 16 residues. The CDR3 loop is CASSPQPLAGQETQYF. The CDR3 bases are TGTGCCAGCAGCCCCCAACCTCTAGCGGGGCAAGAGACCCAGTACTTC.

J is TRBJ1-1 and V is TRBV5-6; 10 bases map to TRBD1. Germline loops: CDR1 SGHDT, CDR2 YYEEEE. V was pared by 3 bases and J by 7 bases, with 12 bases of the junction left unmatched. The CDR3 is 16 residues long. CDR3 nucleotide sequence: TGTGCCAGCAGCTCCCCCTTCGACAGGGGGCGCGTTGAAGCTTTCTTT. Its protein product is CASSSPFDRGRVEAFF.

The chain uses TRBV10-2 and TRBJ1-4, with D uncertain. The CDR3 is made up of 13 amino acids. CDR1 WSHSY and CDR2 SAAADI come from the germline V gene. Trimming shortened V by 6 bases and J by 8 bases, and 13 bases separated the two germline ends. The CDR3 sequence is CASSPQRGEKLFF. CDR3 DNA sequence: TGCGCCAGCAGCCCCCAACGTGGGGAAAAACTGTTTTTT.

This clone was seen just once. V usage is TRBV30 and J usage is TRBJ2-7; 7 positions match TRBD1. Trimming took 3 bases from V and 1 from J; bases not matched to a gene: 9. Germline assignment: CDR1 GTSNPN and CDR2 SVGIG (reference sequence). This CDR3 spans 15 amino acids. In nucleotides, the CDR3 is TGTGCCTGGAGGGTGCCGGGACAGCAGTCCTACGAGCAGTACTTC. It is translated as CAWRVPGQQSYEQYF.

The chain is built from TRBV7-9 and TRBJ2-1; D call uncertain. The CDR3 loop spans 12 amino acids. The germline V and J ends were trimmed by 0 bases and 8 bases, with 5 bases remaining between them. CDR1 and CDR2 from the germline V gene are SEHNR and FQNEAQ (reference sequence). The CDR3 here is CASSLARDEQFF. The CDR3 DNA reads TGTGCCAGCAGCTTAGCCCGGGATGAGCAGTTCTTC.

This clone has just a few counts. The sample contains more than one DNA sequence encoding this CDR3. The chain couples TRBV5-6 to TRBJ1-4, with 7 bases identical to TRBD1. This CDR3 is built from 14 residues. Per germline, CDR1 SGHDT and CDR2 YYEEEE. Trimming cost V 0 bases and J 6 bases; bases outside gene matches: 2. The chain's CDR3 is CASSLGRGYEKLFF. DNA of the CDR3: TGTGCCAGCAGCTTGGGCAGGGGGTATGAAAAACTGTTTTTT.

This clone was detected only once. This chain joins TRBV19 and TRBJ1-5, with a tentative D call TRBD1 (6 bases). V lost 5 bases to trimming and J lost 7 bases, with 12 bases between them. CDR1 is LNHDA and CDR2 is SQIVND in the germline V gene (reference sequence). The CDR3 sequence is 13 residues long. CDR3 in amino acids: CASSAGVRQPQHF. The CDR3 DNA is TGTGCCAGTAGTGCAGGGGTGAGGCAGCCCCAGCATTTT.

The rearrangement uses TRBV5-4 and TRBJ1-2; D gene uncertain. Germline CDR1 reads SGHNT; CDR2 reads YYREEE (reference sequence). The CDR3 covers 17 residues. V dropped 1 base and J dropped 3 bases, with 19 bases sitting between them. This CDR3 reads CASSLKMLEKSDYGYTF. CDR3 bases: TGTGCCAGCAGCTTGAAAATGCTAGAGAAAAGTGACTATGGCTACACCTTC.

The rearrangement uses TRBV2 and TRBJ2-7, with 9 bases that match TRBD1. This CDR3 is built from 14 residues. Germline V CDR1 and CDR2: SNHLY, FYNNEI. V lost 8 bases, J lost 6 bases, and 11 bases stayed unmatched. CDR3 amino acids: CASLGQGSRGEQYF. CDR3 DNA sequence: TGTGCCAGCCTGGGACAGGGATCGCGTGGCGAGCAGTACTTC.

This clone is classed as medium-sized. This rearrangement joins TRBV19 to TRBJ1-2; D unclear. Trimming cost V 7 bases and J 10 bases, with 13 bases left between them. Germline CDR1 and CDR2: LNHDA and SQIVND (reference sequence). The CDR3 has 11 amino acids. The CDR3: CASTAGWDYTF. CDR3 sequence (DNA): TGTGCCAGTACCGCGGGTTGGGACTACACCTTC.

The chain has TRBV5-6 and TRBJ2-1, with 9 bases fitting TRBD1. Germline CDR1 and CDR2: SGHDT and YYEEEE. The CDR3 runs to 17 residues. The J segment lost 1 base and the V segment lost 4 bases, leaving 9 bases of the junction unmatched. The CDR3 DNA follows: TGTGCCAGCAGCAGGAAACCGGGACAGGGATCCTACAATGAGCAGTTCTTC. Protein product: CASSRKPGQGSYNEQFF.

V and J are TRBV4-1 and TRBJ2-5; 7 nucleotides agree with TRBD1. V lost 4 bases to trimming and J lost 2 bases; unmatched junction nucleotides: 1. This CDR3 has 13 amino acids. The germline V gene encodes CDR1 MGHRA and CDR2 YSYEKL. DNA of the CDR3: TGCGCCAGCAGCCCGGGACAGCAAGAGACCCAGTACTTC. Protein sequence: CASSPGQQETQYF.

The chain combines TRBV24-1 with TRBJ2-1; 7 bases fit TRBD2. V trimming: 11 bases; J trimming: 6 bases; junction bases outside the gene matches: 6. This CDR3 region has 12 residues. Per the germline V gene, CDR1 is KGHDR and CDR2 is SFDVKD. CDR3 sequence reads: CAIAGTTNEQFF. CDR3 coding DNA: TGTGCCATCGCGGGGACTACCAATGAGCAGTTCTTC.

V is TRBV19 and J is TRBJ2-3; TRBD2 agrees at 10 bases. The CDR3 length is 17 residues. The trim removed 5 bases at V and 6 bases at J, leaving 14 bases unmatched. Germline loops: CDR1 LNHDA, CDR2 SQIVND (reference sequence). The chain's CDR3 is CASSPRRSGGARDTQYF. In nucleotides, the CDR3 is TGTGCCAGTAGTCCCCGGAGGAGCGGGGGGGCCAGGGATACGCAGTATTTT.

This clone has more than one count but fewer than ten. The rearrangement uses TRBV28 and TRBJ1-1; D is uncertain. Germline lookup yields CDR1 MDHEN and CDR2 SYDVKM. This CDR3 contains 14 residues. V was shortened by 3 bases and J by 3 bases, with 11 bases between the two germline ends. For the CDR3, the DNA is TGTGCCAGCAGTTTTTGGGGTCGGGACACTGAAGCTTTCTTT. As protein: CASSFWGRDTEAFF.

This clone has more than one count but fewer than ten. The genes are TRBV6-1 and TRBJ1-2, with D unclear. This CDR3 is 15 amino acids long. V was pared by 0 bases and J by 2 bases, with 10 bases between. Germline-derived CDR1 and CDR2 are MNHNS and SASEGT. The CDR3 spells CASSEALIANYGYTF. The CDR3 DNA reads TGTGCCAGCAGTGAAGCCCTCATTGCCAACTATGGCTACACCTTC.

In nucleotides, the CDR3 is TGTGCCAGCAGCCAAGATCGGGGAACTAATGAAAAACTGTTTTTT. It specifies CASSQDRGTNEKLFF. The chain has TRBV3-1 (or the pseudogene TRBV3-2) and TRBJ1-4; no definite D call. Germline V gene lookup returns CDR1 LGHDT and CDR2 YNNKEL (reference sequence). The CDR3 extends over 15 amino acids. V dropped 0 bases and J dropped 1 base, with 6 bases sitting between them.